Sequencing of this T cell receptor beta chain was carried out in a study of shared clonotypes between healthy human individuals. Profiling relied on immunoSEQ multiplex PCR, and the TCRdb table lists in-frame clones only, not all of them. The sample shows 1,500,000 or so clones, around 98.5% of them seen only once. J lost 6 bases, V lost 4 bases, and 9 bases had no gene match. Germline loops: CDR1 SGHRS, CDR2 YFSETQ. The CDR3 consists of 16 residues. Input material: naive CD4+ T cells sorted from blood. Described subset: CD45RA+ positively selected. The sequence derives from a man between 25 and 39 years old in good health. The chain has TRBV5-1 and TRBJ2-1, with 11 bases fitting TRBD2. This CDR3 reads CASSPTTSGSLNEQFF. In DNA, the CDR3 is TGCGCCAGCAGCCCAACAACTAGCGGGAGTCTCAATGAGCAGTTCTTC.